The 30 T cell receptor beta chains reported below all come from one sample, sequenced in a study of blood T cell repertoires in COVID-19. Libraries were prepared by immunoSEQ multiplex PCR; TCRdb keeps only in-frame clonotypes and omits some of them. The data contain roughly 64,000 clones, around 80% of them seen just once; the ten biggest clones take up approximately 5.6%. Sequenced material: peripheral blood. The receptors here all came from a human donor in a cohort sampled during active COVID-19.

The chain uses TRBV6-1 and TRBJ2-3, with a weak D call TRBD2 (6 bases). This CDR3 contains 16 residues. V shed 4 bases and J shed 1 base, with 15 bases lying between them. Looked up from germline, CDR1 is MNHNS and CDR2 is SASEGT. In DNA form, the CDR3 reads TGTGCCAGCAGTGCCCAGGTGGGACTCCGCACAGATACGCAGTATTTT. Amino acid sequence: CASSAQVGLRTDTQYF.

The V call is TRBV7-2, the J call TRBJ2-2; 9 positions match TRBD2. Trimming removed 1 base from V and 6 bases from J; junction bases left unmatched: 9. The CDR3 contains 17 residues. Germline CDR1 and CDR2: SGHTA and FQGNSA. The CDR3 DNA sequence: TGTGCCAGCAGCTTAGTTGGTAGCGGGGGTCCCTCCGGGGAGCTGTTTTTT. This codes for CASSLVGSGGPSGELFF.

A note on this clone: Other DNA sequences in the sample encode the same CDR3. The V gene is TRBV5-1, the J gene TRBJ2-3; perhaps TRBD2 as D (5 bases). Trimming shortened V by 0 bases and J by 6 bases, and 8 bases separated the two germline ends. Germline V gives CDR1 SGHRS, CDR2 YFSETQ. This CDR3 contains 13 residues. The CDR3 loop is CASSLAGLDTQYF. The CDR3 coding sequence is TGCGCCAGCAGCTTGGCGGGGTTGGATACGCAGTATTTT.

The chain recombines TRBV7-8 with TRBJ2-7; a possible D gene is TRBD1 (6 bases). V lost 0 bases and J lost 0, with 6 bases in between. From germline, CDR1 is SGHVS and CDR2 FQNEAQ. The CDR3 runs to 14 residues. The CDR3 spells CASSLAGGSYEQYF. CDR3 DNA sequence: TGTGCCAGCAGCTTAGCAGGGGGCTCCTACGAGCAGTACTTC.

V usage is TRBV3-1 (or the pseudogene TRBV3-2) and J usage is TRBJ2-1, with D possibly TRBD2 on 6 matching bases. Germline CDR1 and CDR2: LGHDT and YNNKEL (reference sequence). V was clipped by 0 bases and J by 4 bases, with 13 bases between them. The CDR3 sequence is 16 residues long. The CDR3 nucleotides are TGTGCCAGCAGCCAAGATCGGCGCGGGGCATACAATGAGCAGTTCTTC. This gives the protein CASSQDRRGAYNEQFF.

The gene calls are TRBV20-1 and TRBJ1-3, with D possibly TRBD1 on 6 matching bases. Germline loops: CDR1 DFQATT, CDR2 SNEGSKA (reference sequence). Trimming stripped 3 bases from V and 4 bases from J, with 19 bases between. The CDR3 length is 16 residues. The CDR3 sequence is CSASHPGGAAGNTIYF. DNA for the CDR3: TGCAGTGCTAGTCACCCCGGGGGGGCAGCGGGAAACACCATATATTTT.

The gene calls are TRBV6-5 and TRBJ1-1; a weak D match, TRBD1 (5 bases). V was shortened by 6 bases and J by 1 base, with 12 bases between the two germline ends. CDR1 is MNHEY and CDR2 is SVGAGI in the germline V gene. This CDR3 spans 14 amino acids. The DNA of the CDR3 is TGTGCCAGCAGCCTCGACAGCTGGAACACTGAAGCTTTCTTT. It translates to CASSLDSWNTEAFF.

The gene calls are TRBV2 and TRBJ1-2; D unclear. V shed 3 bases and J shed 2 bases, with 10 bases lying between them. The germline gives CDR1 SNHLY, CDR2 FYNNEI. This CDR3 comprises 14 residues. Written as DNA, the CDR3 is TGTGCCAGCAGTGAGATCCAGGCCAACTATGGCTACACCTTC. As protein: CASSEIQANYGYTF.

The rearrangement joins TRBV3-1 (or the pseudogene TRBV3-2) to TRBJ2-2; 7 bases align to TRBD2. The V gene end was trimmed by 4 bases and the J gene end by 2 bases; junction bases not matched to a gene: 4. Germline V gene sequence: CDR1 LGHDT, CDR2 YNNKEL (reference sequence). CDR3 length: 15 residues. The CDR3 bases are TGTGCCAGCAGCCGGGGGGGGAGAAACACCGGGGAGCTGTTTTTT. Protein: CASSRGGRNTGELFF.

V gene TRBV5-5 combines with J gene TRBJ1-4, with TRBD1 matching 7 bases. V was pared by 4 bases and J by 0 bases, with 3 bases of the junction left unmatched. CDR1 is SGHKS, CDR2 YYEKEE, per germline (reference sequence). The CDR3 covers 15 residues. The CDR3 DNA reads TGTGCCAGCAGCCCTGGGACAGCAACTAATGAAAAACTGTTTTTT. Encoded protein: CASSPGTATNEKLFF.

This chain uses TRBV6-5 with TRBJ2-5; 10 bases agree with TRBD2. The CDR3 contains 15 residues. Trimming took 6 bases from V and 1 from J; bases not matched to a gene: 5. Germline values: CDR1 MNHEY, CDR2 SVGAGI. CDR3 loop: CASSLAGGLQETQYF. CDR3 bases: TGTGCCAGCAGCTTAGCGGGGGGTCTCCAAGAGACCCAGTACTTC.

V usage is TRBV9 and J usage is TRBJ1-2; tentative D call: TRBD1 (6 bases). Trimming shortened V by 0 bases and J by 8 bases, and 11 bases separated the two germline ends. The CDR3 runs to 13 residues. Germline assignment: CDR1 SGDLS and CDR2 YYNGEE. The CDR3 bases are TGTGCCAGCAGCGTAGGGGCAGGGGTAGGCTACACCTTC. It yields the protein CASSVGAGVGYTF.

This sequence joins TRBV7-2 and TRBJ2-2; possibly TRBD2 for D (7 bases). Per germline, CDR1 SGHTA and CDR2 FQGNSA. Trimming stripped 3 bases from V and 0 bases from J, with 14 bases between. CDR3 size: 17 residues. The CDR3 DNA is TGTGCCAGCAGCTTCCTTAGGGGGAGGGCGAACACCGGGGAGCTGTTTTTT. Protein sequence: CASSFLRGRANTGELFF.

The V call is TRBV28, the J call TRBJ2-7; D may be TRBD1 (5 bases). Looked up from germline, CDR1 is MDHEN and CDR2 is SYDVKM. This CDR3 region has 13 residues. V lost 2 bases, J lost 5 bases, and 10 bases lay in between. CDR3 in amino acids: CASSLARAHEQYF. CDR3 DNA sequence: TGTGCCAGCAGTTTAGCCAGGGCTCACGAGCAGTACTTC.

The CDR3 sequence is CASSTTILAGGTDTQYF. The CDR3 bases are TGCGCCAGCAGCACTACTATACTAGCGGGGGGAACAGATACGCAGTATTTT. The J gene is TRBJ2-3, the V gene TRBV5-1; TRBD2 matches 12 bases. After removal of 4 bases from V and 3 bases from J, the junction contained 9 bases not matched to a gene. This CDR3 region has 17 residues. Per the germline V gene, CDR1 is SGHRS and CDR2 is YFSETQ.

This chain links TRBV3-1 (or the pseudogene TRBV3-2) with TRBJ2-3; a weak D match, TRBD1 (6 bases). V was trimmed by 4 bases and J by 0 bases, leaving 14 bases between them. CDR3 length equals 16 residues. The V gene's germline CDR1 is LGHDT and CDR2 YNNKEL (reference sequence). CDR3 sequence: CASSRRVRGSTDTQYF. Here the CDR3 DNA reads TGTGCCAGCAGCCGCCGGGTGAGGGGGAGCACAGATACGCAGTATTTT.

The chain is built from TRBV5-3 and TRBJ2-3; 9 positions match TRBD2. TRBV5-3 is classed as an ORF, of uncertain function. The CDR3 totals 14 residues. With V trimmed by 3 bases and J by 3 bases, 2 bases remained unmatched. CDR3 nucleotide sequence: TGTGCCAGAAGCTGGACTAGCGAAACAGATACGCAGTATTTT. Its translation: CARSWTSETDTQYF.

V is TRBV7-2 and J is TRBJ2-2; no reliable D call. CDR3 length equals 13 residues. Germline-derived CDR1 and CDR2 are SGHTA and FQGNSA. Between the trimmed V and J ends, which lost 7 bases and 1 base, there was a span of 7 bases. The CDR3 spells CASTRQNTGELFF. The DNA of the CDR3 is TGTGCCAGCACCAGACAGAACACCGGGGAGCTGTTTTTT.

This clone turned up a few times. The chain is built from TRBV6-5 and TRBJ2-7; 7 positions match TRBD2. The germline V gene encodes CDR1 MNHEY and CDR2 SVGAGI. CDR3 length: 14 amino acids. Trimming cost V 2 bases and J 5 bases; bases outside gene matches: 6. The CDR3 spells CASSYRGVSDEQYF. The CDR3 DNA reads as TGTGCCAGCAGTTACCGGGGGGTTTCTGACGAGCAGTACTTC.

This clone has just one count. The V and J genes are TRBV7-3 and TRBJ2-7; D uncertain. Trimming took 0 bases from V and 6 from J, leaving 9 bases between them. Germline values: CDR1 SGHTA, CDR2 FQGTGA. The CDR3 is 13 amino acids. As DNA, the CDR3 is TGTGCCAGCAGCTTAACCCACTTAACCGAGCAGTACTTC. Protein product: CASSLTHLTEQYF.

This chain links TRBV19 with TRBJ2-7, with D perhaps TRBD1 (5 bases). CDR1 is LNHDA and CDR2 is SQIVND in the germline V gene (reference sequence). The CDR3 length is 15 residues. With 1 base removed from V and 2 bases from J, the gap between germline ends came to 12 bases. The CDR3 DNA sequence: TGTGCCAGTAGTATAGTAGTGGGCAGGGCCTACGAGCAGTACTTC. Protein: CASSIVVGRAYEQYF.

The CDR3 loop is CASSARQANEKLFF. Written as DNA, the CDR3 is TGTGCCAGCAGTGCTAGGCAAGCCAATGAAAAACTGTTTTTT. The chain links TRBV2 to TRBJ1-4; no definite D call. Trimming left V 4 bases short and J 5 bases short, with 11 bases between. Germline values: CDR1 SNHLY, CDR2 FYNNEI. The CDR3 loop spans 14 amino acids.

This clone was counted once. The chain uses TRBV12-3 or TRBV12-4 and TRBJ1-1; no clear D. CDR3 length equals 13 residues. V dropped 4 bases and J dropped 8 bases, with 14 bases sitting between them. The CDR3 here is CASSSSPAGEAFF. CDR3 bases: TGTGCCAGCAGTTCCAGTCCTGCGGGAGAAGCTTTCTTT.

V usage is TRBV9 and J usage is TRBJ2-7; TRBD1 is a possible D gene (6 bases). CDR1 is SGDLS and CDR2 is YYNGEE in the germline V gene. The V end was cut by 3 bases, the J end by 6 bases, with 16 bases between. The CDR3 is 14 residues long. CDR3 sequence reads: CASSGRGRGGEQYF. CDR3 nucleotides: TGTGCCAGCAGCGGTAGGGGCAGGGGTGGCGAGCAGTACTTC.

V and J are TRBV3-1 (or the pseudogene TRBV3-2) and TRBJ1-2; D unresolved. Germline V gene data show CDR1 as LGHDT and CDR2 as YNNKEL (reference sequence). The CDR3 contains 13 residues. The CDR3 DNA reads TGTGTCCCGGCCGCCTGCCCCGAGGATGGCTACACCTTC. Translation: CVPAACPEDGYTF.

This clone ranks as medium-sized. CDR3 coding DNA: TGTGCCAGCAGTGACGGGACAGAAGCCGGGGAGCTGTTTTTT. Translating it yields CASSDGTEAGELFF. This chain uses TRBV6-4 with TRBJ2-2; 7 bases agree with TRBD1. The CDR3 covers 14 residues. CDR1 is MRHNA and CDR2 is SNTAGT in the germline V gene. The V and J ends lost 2 bases and 6 bases, in that order; junction bases with no gene match: 3.

The rearrangement uses TRBV11-3 and TRBJ2-1, with 9 bases lining up with TRBD1. Trimming cost V 5 bases and J 5 bases; bases outside gene matches: 7. The CDR3 contains 15 residues. Germline values: CDR1 SGHNT, CDR2 YENEEA. Here the CDR3 reads CASSLGQGFDNEQFF. The CDR3 nucleotides are TGTGCCAGCAGCCTTGGACAGGGGTTTGACAATGAGCAGTTCTTC.

CDR3 residues: CASSVASGGPYEQYF. In DNA form, the CDR3 reads TGCGCCAGCAGCGTGGCTAGCGGGGGCCCTTACGAGCAGTACTTC. The chain employs TRBV5-1 and TRBJ2-7; 10 positions agree with TRBD2. Germline CDR1 is SGHRS and CDR2 is YFSETQ. This CDR3 has 15 amino acids. The junction had 8 bases not matched to a gene; V was cut back by 4 bases and J by 4 bases.

The V gene is TRBV30, the J gene TRBJ2-1; TRBD2 aligns across 9 bases. Germline loops: CDR1 GTSNPN, CDR2 SVGIG (reference sequence). CDR3 size: 13 residues. In nucleotides, the CDR3 is TGTGCTGTGGGGGGACTAGCCCTCAATGAGCAGTTCTTC. It is translated as CAVGGLALNEQFF.

In this sample, this clone turned up a few times. The chain joins TRBV28 to TRBJ2-5; 10 nucleotides align to TRBD2. Germline CDR1 MDHEN, CDR2 SYDVKM. There are 14 residues in the CDR3. With 8 bases clipped from V and 5 bases from J, the junction kept 8 bases outside the gene matches. CDR3 nucleotides: TGTGCCAGCCGTATGACTAGCGGGCTGGAGACCCAGTACTTC. This translates into CASRMTSGLETQYF. The whole variable domain, filled in from reference TRBV28 and TRBJ2-5, reads DVKVTQSSRYLVKRTGEKVFLECVQDMDHENMFWYRQDPGLGLRLIYFSYDVKMKEKGDIPEGYSVSREKKERFSLILESASTNQTSMYLCASRMTSGLETQYFGPGTRLLVL.